The 21 T cell receptor beta chains below were found in one sample sequenced in a study of T-cell reconstitution after alpha-beta-depleted transplantation in children (dated by TCRdb to between 2015 and 2016). This specimen's treatment or condition label, per the study, means: allogeneic hematopoietic cell transplantation with graft depleted of TCRalphabeta T cells and CD19 B cells. Receptors were amplified or captured by PCR. For sequencing, an Illumina HiSeq 2500 was employed. TCR libraries were prepared with molecular barcoding, using unique molecular identifiers to normalize TCRbeta repertoire quantification. The raw public data were reprocessed by TCRdb itself: fastp quality trimming at Q25, MiXCR clonotype calling, in-frame beta chains only. Each CDR3 protein gets just one entry, which takes the most common genes and DNA from the rows behind it. For this sample there are 670,000 or so distinct CDR3 sequences; less than 15% appear just once. Around 0.76% of the sample lies in the top ten.

Sequenced here: PBMCs, sampled before TCRalphabeta/CD19-depleted stem cell transplant. Every receptor here comes from a girl under 10 years old with congenital amegakaryocytic thrombocytopenia, due to receive a stem cell transplant.

This clonotype was counted a few times. The chain joins TRBV27 to TRBJ2-7; maybe TRBD2 (6 bases). V lost 4 bases and J 2 bases, leaving 18 bases between the germline ends. Germline V gives CDR1 MNHEY, CDR2 SMNVEV (reference sequence). The CDR3 has 16 residues. For the CDR3, the DNA is TGTGCCAGCAGTTGGGGGGACGTCCGGGACCCCTACGAGCAGTACTTC. Its protein product is CASSWGDVRDPYEQYF.

This clonotype has just a few counts. The gene calls are TRBV20-1 and TRBJ2-3; D gene uncertain. CDR1 and CDR2 (germline): DFQATT, SNEGSKA (reference sequence). V lost 3 bases to trimming and J lost 1 base, with 11 bases between them. There are 14 residues in the CDR3. This chain's CDR3 is CSARGYGGTDTQYF. CDR3 DNA sequence: TGCAGTGCTAGGGGATATGGGGGCACAGATACGCAGTATTTT.

This clonotype was seen ten or more times. The chain joins TRBV29-1 to TRBJ2-1; TRBD1 is a possible D gene (6 bases). Trimming took off 4 bases at V and 6 bases at J, with 10 bases between the two ends. The CDR3 has 12 residues. CDR1 is SQVTM, CDR2 ANQGSEA, per germline. The CDR3 region is CSVVWDTNEQFF. DNA of the CDR3: TGCAGCGTTGTTTGGGACACCAATGAGCAGTTCTTC.

This clonotype was picked up many times. This chain links TRBV12-3 or TRBV12-4 with TRBJ2-3; perhaps TRBD2 as D (6 bases). The CDR3 runs 13 residues. Trimming stripped 7 bases from V and 6 bases from J, with 14 bases between. DNA of the CDR3: TGTGCCAGCACCGTGGGGGGATTCGATACGCAGTATTTT. Its protein is CASTVGGFDTQYF.

As to this clonotype: The junction departs from germline at one end; a sequencing error may be responsible. The V gene is TRBV27, the J gene TRBJ1-2, with a weak D call TRBD1 (6 bases). The CDR3 contains 14 residues. CDR1 and CDR2 (germline): MNHEY, SMNVEV (reference sequence). CDR3: CASSSLQGWDGDTF. CDR3 nucleotide sequence: TGTGCCAGCAGTTCCCTACAGGGTTGGGATGGCGACACCTTC.

This clonotype has a handful of counts. CDR3 loop: CASSLGSHSSYNEQFF. CDR3 DNA sequence: TGCGCCAGCAGCTTGGGGAGCCACAGCTCCTACAATGAGCAGTTCTTC. The chain uses TRBV5-1 and TRBJ2-1; the D is unclear. Trimming left V 0 bases short and J 0 bases short, with 10 bases between. This CDR3 region has 16 residues. Germline CDR1 SGHRS, CDR2 YFSETQ.

The chain employs TRBV12-3 or TRBV12-4 and TRBJ1-2; 8 positions agree with TRBD1. This CDR3 is 16 amino acids long. Trimming at V came to 5 bases and at J to 4 bases, leaving 12 bases not matched to a gene. The CDR3 sequence is CASSDYDGTGRYGYTF. In DNA form, the CDR3 reads TGTGCCAGCAGTGATTATGATGGGACAGGTCGCTATGGCTACACCTTC.

This clonotype was detected many times. V usage is TRBV24-1 and J usage is TRBJ1-4; 9 nucleotides match TRBD1. Germline V gives CDR1 KGHDR, CDR2 SFDVKD. With V trimmed by 2 bases and J by 2 bases, 8 bases remained unmatched. The CDR3 spans 18 residues. The CDR3 DNA follows: TGTGCCACCAGTGATTCATCCGGGACAGGGTACACTAATGAAAAACTGTTTTTT. Its translation is CATSDSSGTGYTNEKLFF.

The chain links TRBV19 to TRBJ1-1; the D gene is possibly TRBD1 (5 bases). Trimming shortened V by 5 bases and J by 9 bases, and 13 bases separated the two germline ends. The CDR3 runs 12 residues. Germline V gene sequence: CDR1 LNHDA, CDR2 SQIVND (reference sequence). The CDR3: CASSPQEGKAFF. The CDR3 nucleotides are TGTGCCAGTAGTCCACAGGAAGGGAAAGCTTTCTTT.

This clonotype was seen a handful of times. The rearrangement links TRBV5-1 to TRBJ2-1, with 7 bases fitting TRBD2. The V gene's germline CDR1 is SGHRS and CDR2 YFSETQ. The CDR3 totals 15 residues. The V gene end was trimmed by 0 bases and the J gene end by 6 bases; junction bases not matched to a gene: 6. The CDR3 is CASSLGGAGSNEQFF. CDR3 nucleotides: TGCGCCAGCAGCTTGGGTGGAGCGGGATCCAATGAGCAGTTCTTC.

This clonotype was seen many times. V is TRBV24-1 and J is TRBJ2-1; 10 bases match TRBD1. The V gene's germline CDR1 is KGHDR and CDR2 SFDVKD. The CDR3 runs 17 residues. J lost 2 bases, V lost 4 bases, and 7 bases had no gene match. CDR3: CATSEAGTGAPYNEQFF. For the CDR3, the DNA is TGTGCCACCAGTGAGGCGGGGACAGGGGCCCCCTACAATGAGCAGTTCTTC.

Notes on this clonotype: A much larger clone differs from this one at a single base, so this may be a read error. The V gene is TRBV24-1, the J gene TRBJ1-5; 10 bases match TRBD1. The trim removed 4 bases at V and 5 bases at J, leaving 7 bases unmatched. This CDR3 region has 16 residues. Germline assignment: CDR1 KGHDR and CDR2 SFDVKD. This chain's CDR3 is CATSDPLGQGHQPQHF. CDR3 in DNA: TGTGCCACCAGTGACCCACTGGGACAGGGGCATCAGCCCCAGCATTTT.

This clonotype was detected ten times or more. The chain carries TRBV20-1 and TRBJ2-1; D is uncertain. The CDR3 contains 16 residues. Trimming removed 2 bases from V and 3 bases from J, with 17 bases in between. CDR1 DFQATT and CDR2 SNEGSKA come from the germline V gene (reference sequence). The CDR3 protein is CSARPFFHGHYNEQFF. DNA for the CDR3: TGCAGTGCTAGACCCTTTTTCCACGGTCACTACAATGAGCAGTTCTTC.

The chain joins TRBV2 to TRBJ2-5; TRBD2 agrees at 7 bases. Germline values: CDR1 SNHLY, CDR2 FYNNEI. The CDR3 extends over 16 amino acids. The V and J ends lost 4 bases and 4 bases, in that order; junction bases with no gene match: 12. The CDR3 reads CASSGRLRERGETQYF. The CDR3 nucleotides read TGTGCCAGCAGTGGGAGATTGCGGGAGAGGGGAGAGACCCAGTACTTC. Full variable domain (rest looked up from reference TRBV2 and TRBJ2-5): EPEVTQTPSHQVTQMGQEVILRCVPISNHLYFYWYRQILGQKVEFLVSFYNNEISEKSEIFDDQFSVERPDGSNFTLKIRSTKLEDSAMYFCASSGRLRERGETQYFGPGTRLLVL.

The V call is TRBV12-3 or TRBV12-4, the J call TRBJ2-6; D not certain. CDR3 length: 13 residues. Trimming left V 7 bases short and J 4 bases short, with 8 bases between. The CDR3 sequence: CASTPQGANVLTF. The CDR3, as DNA: TGTGCCAGCACTCCGCAAGGGGCCAACGTCCTGACTTTC.

The chain couples TRBV3-1 to TRBJ2-1; tentative D call: TRBD2 (6 bases). CDR1 and CDR2 (germline): LGHDT, YNNKEL (reference sequence). The CDR3 contains 16 residues. Trimming stripped 4 bases from V and 2 bases from J, with 15 bases between. CDR3 sequence: CASSPGLQRAYNEQFF. DNA of the CDR3: TGTGCCAGCAGCCCCGGCCTCCAGCGGGCCTACAATGAGCAGTTCTTC.

A remark on this clonotype: Since a much larger clone is just one base distant, this may be a read error. This chain connects TRBV29-1 to TRBJ2-3; 9 bases are a match to TRBD1. The trim removed 7 bases at V and 3 bases at J, leaving 11 bases unmatched. The germline V gene encodes CDR1 SQVTM and CDR2 ANQGSEA. This CDR3 region has 15 residues. CDR3 region: CSADDRDRVTDTQYF. In DNA form, the CDR3 reads TGCAGCGCTGATGACCGGGACAGGGTGACAGATACGCAGTATTTT.

This clonotype came up a few times. The J gene is TRBJ2-3, the V gene TRBV20-1; D uncertain. V was clipped by 0 bases and J by 2 bases, with 9 bases between them. The CDR3 runs to 14 residues. Looked up from germline, CDR1 is DFQATT and CDR2 is SNEGSKA (reference sequence). CDR3 DNA: TGCAGTGCTAGAGATTTGGGGTACACAGATACGCAGTATTTT. Protein sequence: CSARDLGYTDTQYF.

The table lists this clonotype with many counts. This rearrangement joins TRBV20-1 to TRBJ2-7; D is possibly TRBD2 (6 bases). CDR1 and CDR2 from the germline V gene are DFQATT and SNEGSKA (reference sequence). CDR3 length equals 13 residues. V lost 5 bases and J lost 6, with 17 bases in between. As DNA, the CDR3 is TGCAGTGCTCCACGCCCCGGGAGCGCCGAGCAGTACTTC. This gives the protein CSAPRPGSAEQYF.

Only a few counts were recorded for this clonotype. The chain recombines TRBV20-1 with TRBJ2-7; D gene unclear. Germline CDR1 reads DFQATT; CDR2 reads SNEGSKA (reference sequence). Trimming took off 3 bases at V and 5 bases at J, with 17 bases between the two ends. The CDR3 extends over 14 amino acids. CDR3 in DNA: TGCAGTGCTAGCTTTTCCCTAGATTTGAACGAGCAGTACTTC. Amino acid sequence: CSASFSLDLNEQYF.

This clonotype came up many times. The V and J genes are TRBV12-3 or TRBV12-4 and TRBJ2-1; 7 nucleotides align to TRBD2. V lost 6 bases and J lost 3; bases outside the gene matches: 5. The CDR3 totals 14 residues. The CDR3: CASSHTSDYNEQFF. The CDR3 region has the DNA TGTGCCAGCAGCCACACTAGCGACTACAATGAGCAGTTCTTC.